The 4 T cell receptor beta chains below were found in one sample sequenced in a study of T-cell reconstitution after alpha-beta-depleted transplantation in children. Preparing the TCRbeta library involved the use of unique molecular identifiers. TCRdb redid the calling of the PCR reads with MiXCR, one entry per CDR3 protein. This table holds around 380,000 distinct CDR3 sequences, roughly 11% found once. The material was PBMCs from the stem cell graft donor, obtained from the stem cell graft. The receptor source for this set is a human donor who donated a stem cell graft to a child with acute myeloid leukemia.

In its sample, this clonotype was seen many times. This chain connects TRBV7-2 to TRBJ2-7, with 8 bases lining up with TRBD1. From germline, CDR1 is SGHTA and CDR2 FQGNSA. The CDR3 is made up of 16 amino acids. Trimming cost V 6 bases and J 0 bases; bases outside gene matches: 10. DNA for the CDR3: TGTGCCAGCAGTTTCCGAACAGGGGGGAGCTCCTACGAGCAGTACTTC. Encoded protein: CASSFRTGGSSYEQYF.

This clonotype was counted ten times or more. CDR3 in amino acids: CASSPTTVLAEQETQYF. The CDR3 nucleotides read TGCGCCAGCAGCCCCACCACGGTCCTAGCGGAGCAAGAGACCCAGTACTTC. This chain uses TRBV5-1 with TRBJ2-5; 7 bases are shared with TRBD2. Trimming cost V 4 bases and J 2 bases; bases outside gene matches: 14. The germline V gene has CDR1 SGHRS and CDR2 YFSETQ. The CDR3 is 17 residues long.

This clonotype came up many times. The chain's CDR3 is CASGETIWETQYF. In nucleotides, the CDR3 is TGCGCCAGCGGCGAGACGATATGGGAGACCCAGTACTTC. The V gene is TRBV10-2, the J gene TRBJ2-5; no definite D call. V lost 8 bases to trimming and J lost 5 bases, with 15 bases between them. The V gene's germline CDR1 is WSHSY and CDR2 SAAADI. The CDR3 is 13 residues long.

This clonotype has only a few counts. CDR3: CASSYGQGFSYEQYF. CDR3 in DNA: TGTGCCAGCAGCTACGGACAGGGCTTCTCCTACGAGCAGTACTTC. V is TRBV7-6 and J is TRBJ2-7; 8 nucleotides line up with TRBD1. The CDR3 sequence is 15 residues long. The ends lost 4 bases at V and 0 bases at J; junction bases unmatched: 5. Germline V lookup: CDR1 SGHVS, CDR2 FNYEAQ.